This T cell receptor beta chain was recovered during a study of beta chain features in type 1 diabetes. The investigators reverse transcribed all of the isolated RNA, so they sequenced expressed TCRB transcripts. Repertoires were generated with immunoSEQ multiplex PCR, while TCRdb's copy carries only in-frame clones and drops some. The sample consists of around 260,000 clones, around 20% of them appearing once. Study-wide points: There was no resolution here of whether HLA type influences TCRB rearrangement. TCRB CDR3s from Type 1 diabetes patients were moderately but significantly shorter in all four CD4+ subsets. Within patients, naive, central memory and Treg TCRB repertoires seemed more similar than within healthy donors.

The length of the CDR3 is 14 residues. J was trimmed by 6 bases and V by 5 bases; bases with no gene match: 7. CDR1 is SGHRS, CDR2 YFSETQ, per germline. Remarks on this clone: The antigen is undetermined.

The TCR sequence derives from a woman in her thirties or forties with type 1 diabetes. The sample consisted of naive CD4+ T cells from blood. The chain uses TRBV5-1 and TRBJ2-1, with 8 bases lining up with TRBD2. The CDR3 DNA sequence: TGCGCCAGCAGTACCGGGGGGGCCGGCAATGAGCAGTTCTTC. Its protein is CASSTGGAGNEQFF. The whole variable domain, remainder taken from reference TRBV5-1 and TRBJ2-1, is KAGVTQTPRYLIKTRGQQVTLSCSPISGHRSVSWYQQTPGQGLQFLFEYFSETQRNKGNFPGRFSGRQFSNSRSEMNVSTLELGDSALYLCASSTGGAGNEQFFGPGTRLTVL.